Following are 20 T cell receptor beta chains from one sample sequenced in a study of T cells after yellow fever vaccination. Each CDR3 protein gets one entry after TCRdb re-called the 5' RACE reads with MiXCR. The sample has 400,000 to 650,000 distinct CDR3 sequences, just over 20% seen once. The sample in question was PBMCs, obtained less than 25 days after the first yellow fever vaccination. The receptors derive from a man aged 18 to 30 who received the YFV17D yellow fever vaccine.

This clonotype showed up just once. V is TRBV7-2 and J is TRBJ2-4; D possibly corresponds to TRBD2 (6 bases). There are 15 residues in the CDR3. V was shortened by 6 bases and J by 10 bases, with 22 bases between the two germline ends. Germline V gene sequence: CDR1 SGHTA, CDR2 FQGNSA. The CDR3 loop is CASRDPGTPPSIQYF. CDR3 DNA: TGTGCCAGCAGGGATCCCGGGACTCCGCCCTCTATTCAGTACTTC.

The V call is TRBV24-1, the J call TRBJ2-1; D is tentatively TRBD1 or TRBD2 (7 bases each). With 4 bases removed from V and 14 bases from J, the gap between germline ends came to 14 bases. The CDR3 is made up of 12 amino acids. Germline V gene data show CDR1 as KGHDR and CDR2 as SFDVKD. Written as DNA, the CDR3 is TGTGCCACCAGTGAGACAGGGAGGGAAGAGTTCTTC. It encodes CATSETGREEFF.

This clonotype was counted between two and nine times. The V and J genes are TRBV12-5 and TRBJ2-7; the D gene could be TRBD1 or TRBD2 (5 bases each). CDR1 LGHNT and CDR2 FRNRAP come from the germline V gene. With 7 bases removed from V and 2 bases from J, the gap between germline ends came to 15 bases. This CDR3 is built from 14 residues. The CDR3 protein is CASVSPMGPYEQYF. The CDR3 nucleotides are TGTGCTAGTGTTTCCCCCATGGGACCCTACGAGCAGTACTTC.

The CDR3 is CASSTQGTDTQYF. The CDR3 coding sequence is TGCGCCAGCAGCACCCAGGGTACAGATACGCAGTATTTT. This chain uses TRBV5-1 with TRBJ2-3, with D perhaps matching TRBD1 (5 bases). The CDR3 contains 13 residues. With 4 bases removed from V and 3 bases from J, the gap between germline ends came to 9 bases. Germline V gene sequence: CDR1 SGHRS, CDR2 YFSETQ.

The CDR3 reads CASSALTSGGTNEQFF. In DNA form, the CDR3 reads TGTGCCAGCAGCGCCTTAACTAGCGGGGGTACCAATGAGCAGTTCTTC. The J gene is TRBJ2-1, the V gene TRBV7-9; 11 bases match TRBD2. The CDR3 spans 16 residues. CDR1 SEHNR and CDR2 FQNEAQ come from the germline V gene (reference sequence). Unmatched junction bases numbered 9, after V lost 5 bases and J lost 6 bases.

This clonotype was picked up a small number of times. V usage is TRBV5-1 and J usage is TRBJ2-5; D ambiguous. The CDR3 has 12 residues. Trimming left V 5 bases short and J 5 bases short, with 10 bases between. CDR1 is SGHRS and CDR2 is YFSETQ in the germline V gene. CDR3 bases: TGCGCCAGCAGAATGCCTGGGGAGACCCAGTACTTC. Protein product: CASRMPGETQYF.

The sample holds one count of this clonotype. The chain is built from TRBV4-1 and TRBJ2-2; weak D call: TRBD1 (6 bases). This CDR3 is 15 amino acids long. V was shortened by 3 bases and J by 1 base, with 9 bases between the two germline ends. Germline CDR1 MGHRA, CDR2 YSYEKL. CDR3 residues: CASSHWDKNTGELFF. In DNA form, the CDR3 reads TGCGCCAGCAGCCACTGGGACAAGAACACCGGGGAGCTGTTTTTT.

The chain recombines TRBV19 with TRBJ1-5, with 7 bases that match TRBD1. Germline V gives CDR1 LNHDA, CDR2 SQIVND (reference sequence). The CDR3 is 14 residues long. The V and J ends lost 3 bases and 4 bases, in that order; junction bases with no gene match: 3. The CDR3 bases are TGTGCCAGTAGTATGGGGGACAGTAATCAGCCCCAGCATTTT. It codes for CASSMGDSNQPQHF.

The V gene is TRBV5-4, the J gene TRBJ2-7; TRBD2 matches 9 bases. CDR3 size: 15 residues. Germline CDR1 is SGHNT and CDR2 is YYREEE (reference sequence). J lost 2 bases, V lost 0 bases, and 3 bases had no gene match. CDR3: CASSLGASGAYEQYF. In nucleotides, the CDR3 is TGTGCCAGCAGCTTGGGGGCTAGCGGGGCCTACGAGCAGTACTTC.

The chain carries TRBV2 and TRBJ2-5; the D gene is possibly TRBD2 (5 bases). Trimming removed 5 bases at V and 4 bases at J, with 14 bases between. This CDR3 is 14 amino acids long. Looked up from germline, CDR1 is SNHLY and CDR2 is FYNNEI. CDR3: CASSYSYGRETQYF. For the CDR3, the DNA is TGTGCCAGCAGTTATAGTTATGGGAGAGAGACCCAGTACTTC.

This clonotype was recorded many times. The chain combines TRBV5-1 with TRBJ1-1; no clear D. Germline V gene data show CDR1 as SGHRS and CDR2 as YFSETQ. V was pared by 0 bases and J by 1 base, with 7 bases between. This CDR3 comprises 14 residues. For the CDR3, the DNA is TGCGCCAGCAGCTTGGATTCCGGGAACACTGAAGCTTTCTTT. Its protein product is CASSLDSGNTEAFF.

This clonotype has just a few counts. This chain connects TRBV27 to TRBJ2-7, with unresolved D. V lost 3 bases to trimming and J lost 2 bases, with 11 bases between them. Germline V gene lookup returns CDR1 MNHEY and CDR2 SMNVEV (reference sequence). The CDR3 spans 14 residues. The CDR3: CASSLRYSPYEQYV. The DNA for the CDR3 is TGTGCCAGCAGTTTGAGGTACAGCCCCTACGAGCAGTACGTC.

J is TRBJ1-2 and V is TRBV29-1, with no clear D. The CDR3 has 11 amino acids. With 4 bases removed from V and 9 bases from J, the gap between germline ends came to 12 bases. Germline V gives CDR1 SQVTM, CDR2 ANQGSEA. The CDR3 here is CSVADPLSYTF. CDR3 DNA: TGCAGCGTTGCGGATCCTTTAAGCTACACCTTC.

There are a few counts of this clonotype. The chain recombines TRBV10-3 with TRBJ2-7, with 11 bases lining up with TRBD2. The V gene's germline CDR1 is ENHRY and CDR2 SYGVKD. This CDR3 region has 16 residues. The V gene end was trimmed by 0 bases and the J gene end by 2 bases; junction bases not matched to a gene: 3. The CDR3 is CAISESGTSGAYEQYF. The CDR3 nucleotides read TGTGCCATCAGTGAGTCGGGGACTAGCGGAGCCTACGAGCAGTACTTC.

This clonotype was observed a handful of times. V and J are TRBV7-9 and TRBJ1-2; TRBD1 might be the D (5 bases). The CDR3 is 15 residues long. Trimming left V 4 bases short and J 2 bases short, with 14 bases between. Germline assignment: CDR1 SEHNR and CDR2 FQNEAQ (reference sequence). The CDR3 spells CASSYYEGRNYGYTF. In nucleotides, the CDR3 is TGTGCCAGCAGCTATTACGAGGGGCGAAACTATGGCTACACCTTC.

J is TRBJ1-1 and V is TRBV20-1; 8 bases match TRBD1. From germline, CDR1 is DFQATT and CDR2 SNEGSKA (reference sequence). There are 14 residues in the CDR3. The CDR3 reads CATQDRDELRGAFF. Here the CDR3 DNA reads TGCGCCACGCAGGACAGGGACGAACTTAGGGGGGCTTTCTTT.

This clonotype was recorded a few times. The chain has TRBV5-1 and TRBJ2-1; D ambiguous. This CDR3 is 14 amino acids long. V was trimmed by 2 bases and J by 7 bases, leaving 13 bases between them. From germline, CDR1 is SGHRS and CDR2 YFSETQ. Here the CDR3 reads CASSLGLGLNEQFF. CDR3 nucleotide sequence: TGCGCCAGCAGCTTAGGGCTAGGTTTGAATGAGCAGTTCTTC.

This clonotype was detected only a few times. In DNA form, the CDR3 reads TGTGCCAGCAGCTACCCCCGAAAGACAGATACGCAGTATTTT. Translation gives CASSYPRKTDTQYF. This chain links TRBV28 with TRBJ2-3; D is undetermined. The germline gives CDR1 MDHEN, CDR2 SYDVKM. V gave up 6 bases and J gave up 3 bases, with 13 bases separating them. CDR3 length equals 14 residues.

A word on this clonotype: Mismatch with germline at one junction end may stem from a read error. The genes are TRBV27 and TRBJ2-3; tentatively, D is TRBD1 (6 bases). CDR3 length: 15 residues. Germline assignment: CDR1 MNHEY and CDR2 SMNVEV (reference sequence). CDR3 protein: CASSEQGFGTDMQYF. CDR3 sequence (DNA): TGTGCCAGCAGCGAACAGGGCTTCGGCACAGATATGCAGTATTTT.

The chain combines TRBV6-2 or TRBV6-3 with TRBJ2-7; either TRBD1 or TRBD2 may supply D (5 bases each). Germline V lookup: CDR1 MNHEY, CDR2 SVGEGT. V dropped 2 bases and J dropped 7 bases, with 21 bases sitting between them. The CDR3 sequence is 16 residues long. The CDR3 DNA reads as TGTGCCAGCAGTTACCTCCATACCGGGACGAGGCCGGAGCAGTACTTC. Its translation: CASSYLHTGTRPEQYF.